This T cell receptor beta chain derives from a study of shared clonotypes between healthy human individuals. CD45RO negativity and positive selection for CCR7 defined naive CD8 cells, a population that excluded terminally differentiated effector memory CD45RA+ cells. A note on this clone: This same CDR3 is encoded by further DNA sequences in the sample.

This CDR3 spans 12 amino acids. The ends were cut back, 6 bases at V and 4 bases at J, with 9 bases in the middle. Germline loops: CDR1 MNHEY, CDR2 SMNVEV (reference sequence). Assay: immunoSEQ multiplex PCR; the TCRdb copy retains only in-frame clones and omits some. The sample lists approximately 840,000 clones, around 96% seen once, with under 0.25% in the top ten. This chain uses TRBV27 with TRBJ2-5; D not resolved. The sample comprised naive CD8+ T cells sorted from blood. This receptor was taken from a man aged 25 to 45 in good health. CDR3 coding DNA: TGTGCCAGCAGCCTTACGGGAGAGACCCAGTACTTC. It translates to CASSLTGETQYF.